This TCR beta chain was captured in a study of OX40 agonist ivuxolimab in advanced cancers. Study conclusions and caveats: Relative to CD4+, CD8+ T cells held more expanded clones on average. With doses of 0.1 to 3.0 mg/kg, CD4+ and CD8+ blood T cells had undergone clonal expansion by week 6.

Unmatched junction bases numbered 7, after V lost 7 bases and J lost 6 bases. The CDR3 loop spans 13 amino acids. The V gene's germline CDR1 is SGHTA and CDR2 FQGNSA. The method was immunoSEQ multiplex PCR; TCRdb's version includes in-frame clones alone and lacks a portion of them. The sample shows about 83,000 clones, around 85% of them seen only once. Remarks on this clone: The antigen is not known.

Anyone with autoimmune disease history or systemic immunosuppression was excluded. The chain combines TRBV7-2 with TRBJ1-2, with 8 bases that match TRBD1. The sequence was collected from an adult with an advanced solid tumor such as melanoma, head and neck, liver or kidney cancer. The input for sequencing was CD4+ or CD8+ T cells sorted from blood, taken in a trial of the OX40 agonist ivuxolimab. The CDR3 spells CASTISGGDGYTF. CDR3 DNA sequence: TGTGCCAGCACCATATCAGGGGGCGATGGCTACACCTTC. Full variable domain (outside the CDR3, taken from reference TRBV7-2 and TRBJ1-2): GAGVSQSPSNKVTEKGKDVELRCDPISGHTALYWYRQSLGQGLEFLIYFQGNSAPDKSGLPSDRFSAERTGGSVSTLTIQRTQQEDSAVYLCASTISGGDGYTFGSGTRLTVV.